This T cell receptor (beta chain) was sequenced during a study of cytomegalovirus exposure and HLA in healthy donors. Findings and caveats of the study: HLA-A and HLA-B allele assignments for most subjects were reportedly predicted accurately using TCR beta sequences. Usually a TCR sequence was rare, but some public TCRs were found in many donors. Earlier results showed most TCR beta V segments being productive about 87% or about 30% of the time. As a later analysis showed, several of the most significant clusters appeared to be linked to common viral pathogens.

Concerning this clone: Its antigen remains unknown.

The V and J ends lost 1 base and 4 bases respectively, with 8 bases between them. The CDR3 loop spans 14 amino acids. Germline V gene sequence: CDR1 SGHTA, CDR2 FQGNSA. Primers: 60 Vbeta forward and 13 Jbeta reverse. The method was immunoSEQ multiplex PCR; TCRdb's version includes in-frame clones alone and lacks a portion of them. The repertoire has roughly 200,000 clones, approximately 82% of them found once; the top ten carry more than 0.45%. This sequence originates from a woman in her forties in good health and CMV-seronegative. The V gene is TRBV7-2, the J gene TRBJ2-1; weak D call: TRBD2 (6 bases). The sequenced sample was PBMCs. The chain's CDR3 is CASSLVREYNEQFF. For the CDR3, the DNA is TGTGCCAGCAGCTTAGTTCGGGAGTACAATGAGCAGTTCTTC.